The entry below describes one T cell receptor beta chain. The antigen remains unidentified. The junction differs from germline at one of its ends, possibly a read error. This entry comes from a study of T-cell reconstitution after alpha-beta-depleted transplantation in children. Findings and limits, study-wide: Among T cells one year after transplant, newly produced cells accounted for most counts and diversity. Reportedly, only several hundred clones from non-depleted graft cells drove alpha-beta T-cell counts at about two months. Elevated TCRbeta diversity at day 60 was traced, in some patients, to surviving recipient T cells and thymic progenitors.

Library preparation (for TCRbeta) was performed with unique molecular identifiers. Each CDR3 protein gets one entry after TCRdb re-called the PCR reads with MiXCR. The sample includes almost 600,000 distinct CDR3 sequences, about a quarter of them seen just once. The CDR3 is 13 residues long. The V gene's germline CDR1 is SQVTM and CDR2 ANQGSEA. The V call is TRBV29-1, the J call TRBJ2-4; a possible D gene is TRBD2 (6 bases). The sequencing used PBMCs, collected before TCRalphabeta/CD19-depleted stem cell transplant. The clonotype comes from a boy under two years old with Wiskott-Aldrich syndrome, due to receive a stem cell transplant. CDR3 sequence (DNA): TGCAGCGTTGTCGGGAGATCCAAAAACAGTCAGTACTTC. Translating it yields CSVVGRSKNSQYF.